This TCR beta chain was identified during a study of cytotoxic CD8 clonotypes in ibrutinib-treated CLL. Clones were read by immunoSEQ multiplex PCR, and TCRdb kept only the in-frame ones, dropping some. Counted here are around 150,000 clones, 81% occurring once; the ten biggest clones make up about 2%. The CDR3 totals 14 residues. V lost 7 bases and J lost 3, with 15 bases in between. Germline CDR1 MNHNS, CDR2 SASEGT. Remarks on this clone: Its antigen remains unknown.

With cryopreserved PBMCs as the source, about 2.2 micrograms of genomic DNA went to TCR beta libraries. Study-level points and caveats: At the start, clonality exceeded age-matched healthy donors and followed circulating CD8+ T-cell counts. Upon ibrutinib response clonality rose, and upon progression it fell back toward baseline. Public clonotypes were rare and shrank or held steady on treatment.

The input for sequencing was PBMCs, taken after 12 months of ibrutinib treatment. The J gene is TRBJ2-5, the V gene TRBV6-1; D remains ambiguous. This TCR was recovered from a human donor with chronic lymphocytic leukemia. The CDR3 nucleotides read TGTGCCAGCAAGGCCTTCAAGGGCGAAGAGACCCAGTACTTC. As protein: CASKAFKGEETQYF.